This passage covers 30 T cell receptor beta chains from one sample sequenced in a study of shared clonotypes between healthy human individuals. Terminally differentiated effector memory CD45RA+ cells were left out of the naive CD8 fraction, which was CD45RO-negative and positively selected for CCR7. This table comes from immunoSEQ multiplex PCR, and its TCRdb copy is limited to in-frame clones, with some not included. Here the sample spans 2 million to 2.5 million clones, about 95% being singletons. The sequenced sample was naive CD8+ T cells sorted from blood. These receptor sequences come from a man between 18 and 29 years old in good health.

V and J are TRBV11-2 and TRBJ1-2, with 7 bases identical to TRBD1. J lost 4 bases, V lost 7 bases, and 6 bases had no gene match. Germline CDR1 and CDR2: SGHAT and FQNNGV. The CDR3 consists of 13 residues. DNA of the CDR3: TGTGCCAGCACCCGACAGGGAATCTATGGCTACACCTTC. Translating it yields CASTRQGIYGYTF.

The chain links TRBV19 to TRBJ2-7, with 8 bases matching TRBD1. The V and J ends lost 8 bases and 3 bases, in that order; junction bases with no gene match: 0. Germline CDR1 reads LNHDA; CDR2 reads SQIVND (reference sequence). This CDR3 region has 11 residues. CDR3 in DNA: TGTGCCAGTGGACAGGGCTACGAGCAGTACTTC. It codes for CASGQGYEQYF.

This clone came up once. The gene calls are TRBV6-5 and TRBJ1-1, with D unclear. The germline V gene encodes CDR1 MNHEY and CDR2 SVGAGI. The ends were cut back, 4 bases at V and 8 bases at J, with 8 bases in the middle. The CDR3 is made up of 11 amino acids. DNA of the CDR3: TGTGCCAGCAGTTCCGGGAAGGAAGCTTTCTTT. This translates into CASSSGKEAFF.

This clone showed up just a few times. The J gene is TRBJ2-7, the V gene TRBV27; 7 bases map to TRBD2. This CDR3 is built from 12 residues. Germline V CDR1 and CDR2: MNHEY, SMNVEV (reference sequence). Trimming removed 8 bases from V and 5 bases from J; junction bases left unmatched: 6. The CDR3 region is CASRTSLHEQYF. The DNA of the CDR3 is TGTGCCAGCCGGACTAGTTTGCACGAGCAGTACTTC.

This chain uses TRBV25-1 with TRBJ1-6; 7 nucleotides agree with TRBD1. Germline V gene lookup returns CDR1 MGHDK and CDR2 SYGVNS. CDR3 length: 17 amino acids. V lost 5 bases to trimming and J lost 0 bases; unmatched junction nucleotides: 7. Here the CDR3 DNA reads TGTGCCAGCAGTAAGCCGACAGGGAGCTCCTATAATTCACCCCTCCACTTT. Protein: CASSKPTGSSYNSPLHF.

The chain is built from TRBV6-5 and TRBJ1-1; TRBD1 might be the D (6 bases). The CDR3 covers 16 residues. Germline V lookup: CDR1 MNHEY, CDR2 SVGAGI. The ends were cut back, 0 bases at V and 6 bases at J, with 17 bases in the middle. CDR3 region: CASSYSRDEGGAEAFF. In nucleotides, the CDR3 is TGTGCCAGCAGTTACTCCCGGGACGAGGGGGGGGCTGAAGCTTTCTTT.

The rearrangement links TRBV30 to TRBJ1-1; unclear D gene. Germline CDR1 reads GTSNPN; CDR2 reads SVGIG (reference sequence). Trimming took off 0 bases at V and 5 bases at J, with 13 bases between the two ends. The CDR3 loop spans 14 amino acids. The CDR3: CAWSVRAGGTEAFF. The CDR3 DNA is TGTGCCTGGAGTGTACGGGCAGGAGGTACTGAAGCTTTCTTT. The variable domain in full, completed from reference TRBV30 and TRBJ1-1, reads SQTIHQWPATLVQPVGSPLSLECTVEGTSNPNLYWYRQAAGRGLQLLFYSVGIGQISSEVPQNLSASRPQDRQFILSSKKLLLSDSGFYLCAWSVRAGGTEAFFGQGTRLTVV.

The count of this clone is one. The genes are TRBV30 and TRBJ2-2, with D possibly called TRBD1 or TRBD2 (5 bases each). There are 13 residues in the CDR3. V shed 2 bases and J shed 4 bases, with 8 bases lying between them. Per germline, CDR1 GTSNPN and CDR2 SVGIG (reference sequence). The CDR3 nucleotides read TGTGCCTGGAGTACTGGGGGCACCGGGGAGCTGTTTTTT. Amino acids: CAWSTGGTGELFF.

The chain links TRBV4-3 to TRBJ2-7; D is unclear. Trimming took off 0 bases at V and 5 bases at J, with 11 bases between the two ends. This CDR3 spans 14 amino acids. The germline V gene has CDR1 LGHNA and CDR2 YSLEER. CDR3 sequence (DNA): TGCGCCAGCAGCCAAGACGGGCAAGTGGACGAGCAGTACTTC. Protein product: CASSQDGQVDEQYF.

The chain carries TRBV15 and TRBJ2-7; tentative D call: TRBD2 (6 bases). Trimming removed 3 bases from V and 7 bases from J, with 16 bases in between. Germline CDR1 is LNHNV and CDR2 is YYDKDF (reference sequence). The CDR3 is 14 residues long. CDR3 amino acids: CATSREGTALEQYF. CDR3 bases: TGTGCCACCAGCAGGGAAGGGACTGCTCTGGAGCAGTACTTC.

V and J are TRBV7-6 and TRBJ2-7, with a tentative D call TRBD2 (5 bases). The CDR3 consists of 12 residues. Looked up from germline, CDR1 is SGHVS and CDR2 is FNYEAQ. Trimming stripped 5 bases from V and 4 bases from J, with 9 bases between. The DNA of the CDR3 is TGTGCCAGCAGCGGAGGCGGTTACGAGCAGTACTTC. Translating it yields CASSGGGYEQYF. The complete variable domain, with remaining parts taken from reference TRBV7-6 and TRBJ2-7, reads GAGVSQSPRYKVTKRGQDVALRCDPISGHVSLYWYRQALGQGPEFLTYFNYEAQQDKSGLPNDRFSAERPEGSISTLTIQRTEQRDSAMYRCASSGGGYEQYFGPGTRLTVT.

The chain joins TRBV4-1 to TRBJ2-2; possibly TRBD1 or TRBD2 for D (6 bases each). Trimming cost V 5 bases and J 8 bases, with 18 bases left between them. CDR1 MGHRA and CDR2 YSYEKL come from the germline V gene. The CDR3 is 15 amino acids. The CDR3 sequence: CASSEKGGMSGELFF. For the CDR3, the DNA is TGCGCCAGCAGCGAAAAAGGGGGGATGAGTGGGGAGCTGTTTTTT.

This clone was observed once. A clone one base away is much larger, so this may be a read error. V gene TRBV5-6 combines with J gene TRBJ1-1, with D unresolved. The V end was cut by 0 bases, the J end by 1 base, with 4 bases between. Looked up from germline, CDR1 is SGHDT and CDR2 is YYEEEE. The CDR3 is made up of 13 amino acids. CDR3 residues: CASSLGWNTEAFF. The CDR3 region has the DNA TGTGCCAGCAGCTTGGGGTGGAACACTGAAGCTTTCTTT. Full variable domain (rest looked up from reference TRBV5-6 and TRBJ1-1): DAGVTQSPTHLIKTRGQQVTLRCSPKSGHDTVSWYQQALGQGPQFIFQYYEEEERQRGNFPDRFSGHQFPNYSSELNVNALLLGDSALYLCASSLGWNTEAFFGQGTRLTVV.

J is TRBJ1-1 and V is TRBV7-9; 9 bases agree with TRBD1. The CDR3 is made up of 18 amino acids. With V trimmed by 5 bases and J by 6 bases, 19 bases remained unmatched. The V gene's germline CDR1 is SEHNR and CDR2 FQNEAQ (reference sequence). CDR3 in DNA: TGTGCCAGCAGCCCGGACAGGGGCGACGCACGGGGTGGATCTGAAGCTTTCTTT. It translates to CASSPDRGDARGGSEAFF.

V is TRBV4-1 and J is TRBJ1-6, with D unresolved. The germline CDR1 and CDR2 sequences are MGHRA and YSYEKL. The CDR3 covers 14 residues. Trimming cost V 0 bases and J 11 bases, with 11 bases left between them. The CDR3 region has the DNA TGCGCCAGCAGCCAAGAAGGCCTAGGGCCACCCCTCCACTTT. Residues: CASSQEGLGPPLHF.

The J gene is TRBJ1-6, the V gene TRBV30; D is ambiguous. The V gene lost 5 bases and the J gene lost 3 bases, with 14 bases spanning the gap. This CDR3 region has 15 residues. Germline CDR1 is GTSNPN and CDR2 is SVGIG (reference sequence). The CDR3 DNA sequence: TGTGCCTGGGGGAGTGCCCTCATCTATAATTCACCCCTCCACTTT. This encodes CAWGSALIYNSPLHF.

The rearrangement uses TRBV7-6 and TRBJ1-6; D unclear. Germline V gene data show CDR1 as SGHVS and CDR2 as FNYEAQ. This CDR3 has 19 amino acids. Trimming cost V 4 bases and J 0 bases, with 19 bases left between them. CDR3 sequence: CASSSWPNSGSSYNSPLHF. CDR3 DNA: TGTGCCAGCAGCTCCTGGCCTAATTCGGGGAGCTCCTATAATTCACCCCTCCACTTT. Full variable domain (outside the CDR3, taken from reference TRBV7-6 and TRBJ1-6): GAGVSQSPRYKVTKRGQDVALRCDPISGHVSLYWYRQALGQGPEFLTYFNYEAQQDKSGLPNDRFSAERPEGSISTLTIQRTEQRDSAMYRCASSSWPNSGSSYNSPLHFGNGTRLTVT.

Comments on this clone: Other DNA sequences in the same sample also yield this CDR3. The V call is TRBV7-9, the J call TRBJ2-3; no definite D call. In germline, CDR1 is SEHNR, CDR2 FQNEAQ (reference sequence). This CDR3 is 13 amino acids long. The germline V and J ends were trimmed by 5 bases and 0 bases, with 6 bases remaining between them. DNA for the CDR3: TGTGCCAGCAGCCCTCAGAGCACAGATACGCAGTATTTT. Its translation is CASSPQSTDTQYF.

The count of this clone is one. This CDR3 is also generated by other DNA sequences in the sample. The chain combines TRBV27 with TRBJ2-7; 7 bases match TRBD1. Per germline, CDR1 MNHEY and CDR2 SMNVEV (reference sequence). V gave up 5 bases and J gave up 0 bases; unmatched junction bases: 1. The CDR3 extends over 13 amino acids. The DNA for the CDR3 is TGTGCCAGCAGTGACAGGGTCTCCTACGAGCAGTACTTC. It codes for CASSDRVSYEQYF.

Here the CDR3 DNA reads TGTGCCAGCAGTTACGAGCCCTTCTATGGCTACACCTTC. Its translation is CASSYEPFYGYTF. This chain connects TRBV6-6 to TRBJ1-2; D is uncertain. The length of the CDR3 is 13 residues. Germline V CDR1 and CDR2: MNHNY, SVGAGI (reference sequence). V lost 2 bases to trimming and J lost 4 bases, with 8 bases between them.

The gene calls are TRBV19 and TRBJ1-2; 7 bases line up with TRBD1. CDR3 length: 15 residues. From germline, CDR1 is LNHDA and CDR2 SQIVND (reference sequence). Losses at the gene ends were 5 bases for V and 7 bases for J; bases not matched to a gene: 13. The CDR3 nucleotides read TGTGCCAGTAGTTCTGACCTACAGGGGTCGGCTGGCTACACCTTC. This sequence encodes CASSSDLQGSAGYTF.

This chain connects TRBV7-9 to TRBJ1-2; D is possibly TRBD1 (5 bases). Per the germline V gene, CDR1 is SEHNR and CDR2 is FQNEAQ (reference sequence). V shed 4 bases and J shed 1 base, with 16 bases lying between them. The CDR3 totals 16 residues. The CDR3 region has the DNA TGTGCCAGCAGCTGGGGACCCCCGCGCCTTAACTATGGCTACACCTTC. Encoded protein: CASSWGPPRLNYGYTF. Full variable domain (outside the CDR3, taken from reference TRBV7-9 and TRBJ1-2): DTGVSQNPRHKITKRGQNVTFRCDPISEHNRLYWYRQTLGQGPEFLTYFQNEAQLEKSRLLSDRFSAERPKGSFSTLEIQRTEQGDSAMYLCASSWGPPRLNYGYTFGSGTRLTVV.

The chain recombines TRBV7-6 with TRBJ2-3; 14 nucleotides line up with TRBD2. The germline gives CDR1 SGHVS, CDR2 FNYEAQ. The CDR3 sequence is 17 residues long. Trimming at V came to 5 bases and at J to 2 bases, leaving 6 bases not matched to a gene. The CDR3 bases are TGTGCCAGCAGCCCAGGACTAGCGGGGGGCTTCACAGATACGCAGTATTTT. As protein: CASSPGLAGGFTDTQYF.

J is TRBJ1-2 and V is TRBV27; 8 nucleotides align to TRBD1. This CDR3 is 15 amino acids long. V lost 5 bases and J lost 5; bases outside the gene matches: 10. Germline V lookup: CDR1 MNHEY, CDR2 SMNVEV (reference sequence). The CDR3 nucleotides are TGTGCCAGCAGTCTCGACAGGGGCGGGGGGTATGGCTACACCTTC. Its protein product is CASSLDRGGGYGYTF.

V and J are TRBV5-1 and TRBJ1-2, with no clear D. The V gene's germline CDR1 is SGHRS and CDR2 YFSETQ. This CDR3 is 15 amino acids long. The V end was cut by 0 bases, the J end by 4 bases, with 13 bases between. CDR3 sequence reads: CASSLEDLGGYGYTF. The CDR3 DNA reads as TGCGCCAGCAGCTTGGAGGATTTAGGAGGCTATGGCTACACCTTC.

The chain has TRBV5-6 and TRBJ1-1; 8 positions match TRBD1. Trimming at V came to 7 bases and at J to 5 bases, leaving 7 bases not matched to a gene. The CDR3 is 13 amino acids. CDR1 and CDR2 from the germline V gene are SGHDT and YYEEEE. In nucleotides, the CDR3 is TGTGCCAGCGCGACAGGGGAGGGGACTGAAGCTTTCTTT. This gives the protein CASATGEGTEAFF.

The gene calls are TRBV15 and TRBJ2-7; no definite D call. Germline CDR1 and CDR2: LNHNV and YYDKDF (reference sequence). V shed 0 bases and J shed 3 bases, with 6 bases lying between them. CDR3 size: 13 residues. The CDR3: CATSRDPVYEQYF. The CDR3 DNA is TGTGCCACCAGCAGAGATCCCGTCTACGAGCAGTACTTC.

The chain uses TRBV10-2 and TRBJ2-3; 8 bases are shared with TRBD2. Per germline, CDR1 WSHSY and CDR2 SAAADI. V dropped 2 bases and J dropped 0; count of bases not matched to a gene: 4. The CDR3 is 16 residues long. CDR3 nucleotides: TGCGCCAGCAGTGAGAAGCGGGGGCTTAGCACAGATACGCAGTATTTT. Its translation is CASSEKRGLSTDTQYF.

The CDR3 sequence: CASSDSMGDEQFF. CDR3 DNA: TGTGCCAGCAGTGACTCCATGGGGGATGAGCAGTTCTTC. The rearrangement links TRBV6-4 to TRBJ2-1; D may match TRBD1 or TRBD2 (5 bases each). CDR1 and CDR2 (germline): MRHNA, SNTAGT. Trimming removed 0 bases at V and 8 bases at J, with 8 bases between. This CDR3 is 13 amino acids long.

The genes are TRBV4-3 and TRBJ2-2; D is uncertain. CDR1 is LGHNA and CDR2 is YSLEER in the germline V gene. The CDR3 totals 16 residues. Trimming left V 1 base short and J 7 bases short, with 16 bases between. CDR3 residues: CASSQVMGSGDGELFF. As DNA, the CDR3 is TGCGCCAGCAGCCAAGTTATGGGATCGGGTGACGGGGAGCTGTTTTTT.